The 22 T cell receptor beta chains reported below all come from one sample, sequenced in a study of radiotherapy plus CTLA-4 blockade in lung cancer. Assay: immunoSEQ multiplex PCR; the TCRdb copy retains only in-frame clones and omits some. Counted here are more than 95,000 clones, around 79% occurring once; the ten biggest clones make up approximately 3%. Sequencing was performed on peripheral blood, taken from a patient treated with radiotherapy plus ipilimumab. These receptors all come from a human donor with non-small cell lung cancer who had a partial response to radiotherapy plus ipilimumab. Some clones in this sample may be carry-over from other donors' samples.

Only a few counts were recorded for this clone. V gene TRBV6-5 combines with J gene TRBJ2-1, with 12 bases matching TRBD2. Trimming cost V 6 bases and J 12 bases; bases outside gene matches: 6. The CDR3 length is 13 residues. Germline CDR1 is MNHEY and CDR2 is SVGAGI. CDR3 protein: CASRSVTSGRQFF. CDR3 nucleotides: TGTGCCAGCAGATCCGTGACTAGCGGGAGGCAGTTCTTC.

The V gene is TRBV18, the J gene TRBJ1-4, with D possibly TRBD1 on 5 matching bases. Trimming shortened V by 5 bases and J by 4 bases, and 8 bases separated the two germline ends. This CDR3 contains 13 residues. The germline V gene encodes CDR1 KGHSH and CDR2 LQKENI. In nucleotides, the CDR3 is TGTGCCAGCTCAAAAGACAGTAATGAAAAACTGTTTTTT. It translates to CASSKDSNEKLFF.

This clone appeared a few times. The chain has TRBV7-8 and TRBJ2-1; TRBD2 matches 12 bases. Germline V gene lookup returns CDR1 SGHVS and CDR2 FQNEAQ. This CDR3 spans 17 amino acids. With 5 bases clipped from V and 5 bases from J, the junction kept 10 bases outside the gene matches. CDR3 sequence reads: CASSPNPTSGGHNEQFF. The CDR3 nucleotides read TGTGCCAGCAGCCCAAACCCGACTAGCGGGGGTCACAATGAGCAGTTCTTC.

A single count supports this clone. The rearrangement uses TRBV7-9 and TRBJ1-6, with TRBD1 identical over 9 bases. The V gene's germline CDR1 is SEHNR and CDR2 FQNEAQ (reference sequence). V was pared by 2 bases and J by 4 bases, with 6 bases of the junction left unmatched. The length of the CDR3 is 17 residues. CDR3 loop: CASSLSLGTGYNSPLHF. CDR3 nucleotide sequence: TGTGCCAGCAGCTTATCTCTGGGGACAGGGTATAATTCACCCCTCCACTTT.

This clone was counted between two and nine times. The gene calls are TRBV7-6 and TRBJ2-7; 8 positions match TRBD2. The CDR3 spans 17 residues. V dropped 0 bases and J dropped 1; count of bases not matched to a gene: 8. Germline V gives CDR1 SGHVS, CDR2 FNYEAQ. CDR3 amino acids: CASSLAPAGGGSYEQYF. As DNA, the CDR3 is TGTGCCAGCAGCTTAGCCCCAGCTGGCGGGGGGTCCTACGAGCAGTACTTC.

The CDR3 coding sequence is TGCGCCAGCGGAGGGCCCCCCGATGGGGAGCAGTACTTC. It is translated as CASGGPPDGEQYF. This sequence joins TRBV10-2 and TRBJ2-7; possibly TRBD2 for D (6 bases). The CDR3 runs to 13 residues. V was shortened by 8 bases and J by 7 bases, with 18 bases between the two germline ends. CDR1 WSHSY and CDR2 SAAADI come from the germline V gene.

This rearrangement joins TRBV11-1 to TRBJ2-2; 9 bases are a match to TRBD1. V was pared by 6 bases and J by 1 base, with 3 bases of the junction left unmatched. The CDR3 length is 15 residues. Per germline, CDR1 SGHAT and CDR2 FQDESV (reference sequence). In DNA form, the CDR3 reads TGTGCCAGCAGACGGACAGGGGTGAACACCGGGGAGCTGTTTTTT. Amino acid sequence: CASRRTGVNTGELFF.

CDR3 in DNA: TGTGCCAGCAGTTTAGCGGGGGAAAATTGGAAAGCTTTCTTT. This translates into CASSLAGENWKAFF. The V call is TRBV28, the J call TRBJ1-1, with D tentatively TRBD1 (5 bases). Trimming cost V 2 bases and J 9 bases, with 16 bases left between them. This CDR3 is 14 amino acids long. Germline assignment: CDR1 MDHEN and CDR2 SYDVKM.

This clone was recorded a few times. The chain has TRBV5-1 and TRBJ2-2; a possible D gene is TRBD1 (5 bases). The V gene's germline CDR1 is SGHRS and CDR2 YFSETQ. The CDR3 contains 14 residues. V dropped 1 base and J dropped 5 bases, with 9 bases sitting between them. The DNA of the CDR3 is TGCGCCAGCAGCTTGTCACGGACAACCGGGGAGCTGTTTTTT. This sequence encodes CASSLSRTTGELFF.

This chain uses TRBV7-2 with TRBJ1-2; a weak D match, TRBD1 (6 bases). CDR1 SGHTA and CDR2 FQGNSA come from the germline V gene. The CDR3 spans 16 residues. V gave up 1 base and J gave up 4 bases, with 16 bases separating them. The CDR3 region is CASSLELGPGAYGYTF. CDR3 in DNA: TGTGCCAGCAGCTTAGAACTCGGGCCAGGGGCCTATGGCTACACCTTC.

The rearrangement links TRBV5-1 to TRBJ2-1, with 7 bases matching TRBD2. Germline lookup yields CDR1 SGHRS and CDR2 YFSETQ. The CDR3 extends over 16 amino acids. V gave up 0 bases and J gave up 2 bases; unmatched junction bases: 5. The CDR3 DNA sequence: TGCGCCAGCAGCTTGGAGGCTAGCGGCCCCTACAATGAGCAGTTCTTC. Its translation is CASSLEASGPYNEQFF.

The chain recombines TRBV18 with TRBJ1-4; D unresolved. The V end was cut by 0 bases, the J end by 5 bases, with 10 bases between. In germline, CDR1 is KGHSH, CDR2 LQKENI. CDR3 length: 15 amino acids. The chain's CDR3 is CASSPPNAENEKLFF. Here the CDR3 DNA reads TGTGCCAGCTCACCACCGAACGCGGAGAATGAAAAACTGTTTTTT.

This clone was picked up a small number of times. The genes are TRBV10-2 and TRBJ2-5, with D possibly matching TRBD2 (5 bases). The V gene's germline CDR1 is WSHSY and CDR2 SAAADI. This CDR3 spans 19 amino acids. Trimming stripped 3 bases from V and 4 bases from J, with 27 bases between. The CDR3 nucleotides read TGCGCCAGCAGTGATAGGTTCCGAACCAGCGGACGACATCGAGAGACCCAGTACTTC. As protein: CASSDRFRTSGRHRETQYF.

By sample share, this clone is medium-sized (0.01 to 0.1%). The J gene is TRBJ1-1, the V gene TRBV2, with a tentative D call TRBD1 (6 bases). CDR3 size: 13 residues. CDR1 SNHLY and CDR2 FYNNEI come from the germline V gene. Trimming took off 7 bases at V and 3 bases at J, with 12 bases between the two ends. Written as DNA, the CDR3 is TGTGCCAGCATCCGGGACACTTACACTGAAGCTTTCTTT. As protein: CASIRDTYTEAFF.

V is TRBV7-3 and J is TRBJ2-3; the match to TRBD1 covers 7 bases. Per the germline V gene, CDR1 is SGHTA and CDR2 is FQGTGA. This CDR3 has 17 residues. V shed 5 bases, J shed 5 bases, and the junction held 16 bases outside the gene matches. CDR3 sequence: CASSAPPGGSFIDTQYF. As DNA, the CDR3 is TGTGCCAGCAGCGCCCCTCCAGGGGGATCTTTTATAGATACGCAGTATTTT.

The chain has TRBV2 and TRBJ2-5; D gene unclear. The germline V and J ends were trimmed by 0 bases and 5 bases, with 10 bases remaining between them. Germline CDR1 reads SNHLY; CDR2 reads FYNNEI. The CDR3 loop spans 14 amino acids. The CDR3 nucleotides are TGTGCCAGCAGTGAAGCGCCCGGGTTTGAGACCCAGTACTTC. Translating gives CASSEAPGFETQYF.

This chain links TRBV7-7 with TRBJ2-2; TRBD2 is a possible D gene (5 bases). Trimming removed 3 bases at V and 4 bases at J, with 12 bases between. Germline CDR1 SSHAT, CDR2 FNYEAQ (reference sequence). CDR3 length: 15 amino acids. The CDR3 region is CASSFDAGGTGELFF. CDR3 sequence (DNA): TGTGCCAGCAGCTTTGACGCAGGAGGCACCGGGGAGCTGTTTTTT.

A few counts support this clone. The J gene is TRBJ1-2, the V gene TRBV5-4; 12 bases fit TRBD1. CDR1 SGHNT and CDR2 YYREEE come from the germline V gene (reference sequence). After removal of 1 base from V and 3 bases from J, the junction contained 7 bases not matched to a gene. The CDR3 spans 17 residues. The CDR3 DNA sequence: TGTGCCAGCAGCTTGCCCGAGGGACAGGGGGCTCACTATGGCTACACCTTC. Protein product: CASSLPEGQGAHYGYTF.

The table lists this clone with a count of one. The V call is TRBV28, the J call TRBJ2-3; weak D call: TRBD2 (5 bases). Trimming removed 4 bases from V and 8 bases from J, with 10 bases in between. This CDR3 spans 12 amino acids. The germline V gene has CDR1 MDHEN and CDR2 SYDVKM. In DNA form, the CDR3 reads TGTGCCAGCAGTTCCACCGCGGGTACGCAGTATTTT. It translates to CASSSTAGTQYF.

This chain connects TRBV28 to TRBJ2-1; maybe TRBD2 (5 bases). The CDR3 spans 14 residues. V lost 6 bases, J lost 9 bases, and 18 bases lay in between. The germline CDR1 and CDR2 sequences are MDHEN and SYDVKM. The CDR3 spells CASRPGMDGGEQFF. The CDR3, as DNA: TGTGCCAGCAGACCCGGGATGGATGGCGGTGAGCAGTTCTTC.

The rearrangement joins TRBV4-2 to TRBJ2-1; D might be TRBD2 (6 bases). Between the trimmed V and J ends, which lost 0 bases and 6 bases, there was a span of 15 bases. The CDR3 totals 16 residues. Per germline, CDR1 LGHNA and CDR2 YNFKEQ. The DNA for the CDR3 is TGTGCCAGCAGCCAAGATGGAACGGGAGTAGGCAATGAGCAGTTCTTC. Protein: CASSQDGTGVGNEQFF.

The chain combines TRBV6-5 with TRBJ1-5, with D perhaps TRBD1 (5 bases). Germline CDR1 and CDR2: MNHEY and SVGAGI. This CDR3 has 15 amino acids. Trimming took 4 bases from V and 1 from J, leaving 11 bases between them. CDR3: CASSSRQGSNQPQHF. In DNA, the CDR3 is TGTGCCAGCAGTTCTCGGCAGGGAAGCAATCAGCCCCAGCATTTT.